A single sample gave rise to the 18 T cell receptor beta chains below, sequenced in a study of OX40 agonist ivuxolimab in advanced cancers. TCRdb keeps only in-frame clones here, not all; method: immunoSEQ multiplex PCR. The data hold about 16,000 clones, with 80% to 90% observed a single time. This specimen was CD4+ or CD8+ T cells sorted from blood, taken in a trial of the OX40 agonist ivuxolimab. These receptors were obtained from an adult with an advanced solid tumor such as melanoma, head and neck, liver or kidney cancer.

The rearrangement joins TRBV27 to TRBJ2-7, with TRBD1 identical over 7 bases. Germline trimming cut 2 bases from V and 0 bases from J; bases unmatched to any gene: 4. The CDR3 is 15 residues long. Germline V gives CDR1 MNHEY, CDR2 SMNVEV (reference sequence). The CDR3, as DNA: TGTGCCAGCAGTTTACTAGGGGACAGCTCCTACGAGCAGTACTTC. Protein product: CASSLLGDSSYEQYF.

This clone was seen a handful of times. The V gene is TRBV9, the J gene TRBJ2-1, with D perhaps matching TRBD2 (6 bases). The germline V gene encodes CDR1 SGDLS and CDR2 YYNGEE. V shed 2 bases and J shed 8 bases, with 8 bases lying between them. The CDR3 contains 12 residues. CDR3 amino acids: CASSVGGDEQFF. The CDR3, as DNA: TGTGCCAGCAGCGTGGGGGGAGATGAGCAGTTCTTC.

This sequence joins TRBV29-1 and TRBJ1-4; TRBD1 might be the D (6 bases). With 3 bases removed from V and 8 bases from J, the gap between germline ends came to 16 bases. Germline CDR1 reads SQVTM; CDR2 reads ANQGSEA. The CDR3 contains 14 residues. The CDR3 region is CSVDSGGTGEKLFF. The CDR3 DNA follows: TGCAGCGTTGATTCGGGGGGCACAGGCGAAAAACTGTTTTTT.

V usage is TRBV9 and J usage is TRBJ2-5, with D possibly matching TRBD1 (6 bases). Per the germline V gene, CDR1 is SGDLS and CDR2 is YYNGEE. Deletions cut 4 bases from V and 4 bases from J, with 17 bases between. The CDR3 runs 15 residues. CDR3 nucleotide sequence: TGTGCCAGCAGCTCGGGACACTCCGTGGGAGAGACCCAGTACTTC. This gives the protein CASSSGHSVGETQYF.

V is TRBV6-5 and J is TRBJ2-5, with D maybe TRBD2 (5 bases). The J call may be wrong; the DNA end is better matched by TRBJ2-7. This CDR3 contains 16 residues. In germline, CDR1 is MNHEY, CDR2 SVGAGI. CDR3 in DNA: TGTGCCAGCAGTTACTCGACCACTGGGAGCTCCTACGAGCAGTACTTC. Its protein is CASSYSTTGSSYEQYF.

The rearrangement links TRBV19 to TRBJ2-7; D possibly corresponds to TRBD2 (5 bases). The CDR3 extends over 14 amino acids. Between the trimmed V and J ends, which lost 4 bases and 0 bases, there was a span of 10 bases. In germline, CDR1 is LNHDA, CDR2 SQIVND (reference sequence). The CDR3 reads CASSRSSNSYEQYF. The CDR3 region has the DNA TGTGCCAGTAGTAGGTCTAGCAACTCCTACGAGCAGTACTTC.

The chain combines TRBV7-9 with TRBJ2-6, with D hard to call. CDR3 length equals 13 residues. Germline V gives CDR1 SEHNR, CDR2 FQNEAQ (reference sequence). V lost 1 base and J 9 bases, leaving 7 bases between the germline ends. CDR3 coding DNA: TGTGCCAGCAGCTTAGGGGAATTCAACGTCCTGACTTTC. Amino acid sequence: CASSLGEFNVLTF.

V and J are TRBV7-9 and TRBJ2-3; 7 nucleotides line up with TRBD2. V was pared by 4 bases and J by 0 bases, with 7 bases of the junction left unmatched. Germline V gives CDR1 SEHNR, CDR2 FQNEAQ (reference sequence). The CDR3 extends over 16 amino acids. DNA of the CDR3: TGTGCCAGCAGCTCAGATAGCGGGTCTAGCACAGATACGCAGTATTTT. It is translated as CASSSDSGSSTDTQYF.

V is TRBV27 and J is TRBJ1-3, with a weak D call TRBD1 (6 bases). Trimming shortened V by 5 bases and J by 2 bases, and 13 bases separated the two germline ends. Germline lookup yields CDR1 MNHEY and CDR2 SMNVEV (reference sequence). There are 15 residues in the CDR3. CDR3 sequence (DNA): TGTGCCAGCAGTCCTAGGGGGAATGCTGGAAACACCATATATTTT. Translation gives CASSPRGNAGNTIYF.

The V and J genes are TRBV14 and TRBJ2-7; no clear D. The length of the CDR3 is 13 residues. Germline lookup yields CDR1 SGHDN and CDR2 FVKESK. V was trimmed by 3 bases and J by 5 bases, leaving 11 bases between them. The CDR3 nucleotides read TGTGCCAGCAGCCATAGGTTACCCCACGAGCAGTACTTC. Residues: CASSHRLPHEQYF.

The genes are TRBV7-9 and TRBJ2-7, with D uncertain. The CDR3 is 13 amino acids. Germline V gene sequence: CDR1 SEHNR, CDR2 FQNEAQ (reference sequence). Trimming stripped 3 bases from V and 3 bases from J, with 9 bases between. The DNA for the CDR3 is TGTGCCAGCAGCTTGGGCGGCGGCTACGAGCAGTACTTC. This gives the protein CASSLGGGYEQYF.

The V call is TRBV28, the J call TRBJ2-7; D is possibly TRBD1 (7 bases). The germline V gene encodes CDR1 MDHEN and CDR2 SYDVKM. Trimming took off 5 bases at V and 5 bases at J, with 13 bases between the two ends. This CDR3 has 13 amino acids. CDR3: CASSAGQMDEQYF. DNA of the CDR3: TGTGCCAGCAGTGCGGGACAGATGGACGAGCAGTACTTC.

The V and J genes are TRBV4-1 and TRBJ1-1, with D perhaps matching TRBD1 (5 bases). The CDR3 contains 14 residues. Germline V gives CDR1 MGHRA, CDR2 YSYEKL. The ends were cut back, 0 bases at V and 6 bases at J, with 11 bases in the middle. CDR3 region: CASSQDPRVPEAFF. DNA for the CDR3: TGCGCCAGCAGCCAAGATCCCAGGGTGCCTGAAGCTTTCTTT.

CDR3 sequence: CASSQYNEQFF. The CDR3, as DNA: TGTGCCAGCAGTCAGTACAATGAGCAGTTCTTC. V usage is TRBV27 and J usage is TRBJ2-1; D not certain. CDR3 length equals 11 residues. V lost 5 bases and J lost 4, with 3 bases in between. The germline V gene encodes CDR1 MNHEY and CDR2 SMNVEV (reference sequence).

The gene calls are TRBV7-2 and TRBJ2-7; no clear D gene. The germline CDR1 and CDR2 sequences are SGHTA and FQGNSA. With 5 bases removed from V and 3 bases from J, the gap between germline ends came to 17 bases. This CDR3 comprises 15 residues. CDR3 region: CASSPHFSRHYEQYF. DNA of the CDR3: TGTGCCAGCAGCCCACACTTTAGCAGGCACTACGAGCAGTACTTC.

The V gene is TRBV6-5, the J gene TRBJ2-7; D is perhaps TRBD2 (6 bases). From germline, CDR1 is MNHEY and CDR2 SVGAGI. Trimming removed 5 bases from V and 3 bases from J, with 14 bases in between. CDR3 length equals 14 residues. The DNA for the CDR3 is TGTGCCAGCAGTCCCTCGGGGGTTAACTACGAGCAGTACTTC. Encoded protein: CASSPSGVNYEQYF.

DNA for the CDR3: TGTGCCAGCAGCCCGGGAGGGGCGGGGCAGTACTTC. Its translation: CASSPGGAGQYF. The J gene is TRBJ2-7, the V gene TRBV5-4; 8 bases align to TRBD2. This CDR3 region has 12 residues. Germline trimming cut 4 bases from V and 9 bases from J; bases unmatched to any gene: 6. The germline V gene has CDR1 SGHNT and CDR2 YYREEE (reference sequence).

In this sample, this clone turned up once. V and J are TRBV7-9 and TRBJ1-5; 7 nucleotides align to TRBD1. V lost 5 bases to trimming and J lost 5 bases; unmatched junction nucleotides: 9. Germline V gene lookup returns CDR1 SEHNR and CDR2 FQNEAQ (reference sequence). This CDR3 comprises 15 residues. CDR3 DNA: TGTGCCAGCAGCACCTCGCCAGGGGGGGATCAGCCCCAGCATTTT. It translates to CASSTSPGGDQPQHF.